This TCR beta chain was observed in a study of blood T cell repertoires in COVID-19. Profiled with immunoSEQ multiplex PCR; TCRdb holds only in-frame clones, not every one. The sample carries roughly 280,000 clones, roughly 88% recorded once. Germline assignment: CDR1 SGHKS and CDR2 YYEKEE (reference sequence). Trimming cost V 0 bases and J 0 bases, with 6 bases left between them. This CDR3 comprises 14 residues. This sequence originates from a woman in her 70s with acute or convalescent COVID-19. Sequenced material: peripheral blood. The genes are TRBV5-5 and TRBJ1-2, with D uncertain. CDR3 bases: TGTGCCAGCAGCTTGGACACTACTAACTATGGCTACACCTTC. Translated, it gives CASSLDTTNYGYTF.